Presented here are 2 T cell receptor beta chains from one specimen sequenced in a study of prognosis after radiotherapy for stage I lung cancer. Amplification of TCR beta CDR3 from genomic DNA used two-round multiplex PCR. TRBV and TRBJ genes each had their own specific primers in first-round PCR. Each CDR3 protein gets one entry after TCRdb re-called the multiplex PCR reads with MiXCR. The data hold approximately 31,000 distinct CDR3 sequences, with about half observed a single time. This specimen was PBMCs, taken before or after stereotactic body radiation therapy (not recorded which). These receptors all come from a donor over 45 with non-small cell lung cancer.

This clonotype was seen a few times. A read error may be the cause here, since a much bigger clone is one base away. The chain is built from TRBV30 and TRBJ2-5, with 8 bases matching TRBD2. This CDR3 contains 14 residues. Germline V gene lookup returns CDR1 GTSNPN and CDR2 SVGIG (reference sequence). V shed 1 base, J shed 5 bases, and the junction held 6 bases outside the gene matches. The CDR3 spells CAWSAGTSGETQYF. CDR3 DNA sequence: TGTGCCTGGAGTGCCGGGACTAGTGGGGAGACCCAGTACTTC.

In this sample, this clonotype turned up many times. The J gene is TRBJ1-2, the V gene TRBV29-1; D not resolved. V lost 1 base to trimming and J lost 5 bases, with 8 bases between them. Germline V gene lookup returns CDR1 SQVTM and CDR2 ANQGSEA. There are 12 residues in the CDR3. The CDR3 region has the DNA TGCAGCGTTGAAGGGGCGCGTTATGGCTACACCTTC. Protein product: CSVEGARYGYTF.